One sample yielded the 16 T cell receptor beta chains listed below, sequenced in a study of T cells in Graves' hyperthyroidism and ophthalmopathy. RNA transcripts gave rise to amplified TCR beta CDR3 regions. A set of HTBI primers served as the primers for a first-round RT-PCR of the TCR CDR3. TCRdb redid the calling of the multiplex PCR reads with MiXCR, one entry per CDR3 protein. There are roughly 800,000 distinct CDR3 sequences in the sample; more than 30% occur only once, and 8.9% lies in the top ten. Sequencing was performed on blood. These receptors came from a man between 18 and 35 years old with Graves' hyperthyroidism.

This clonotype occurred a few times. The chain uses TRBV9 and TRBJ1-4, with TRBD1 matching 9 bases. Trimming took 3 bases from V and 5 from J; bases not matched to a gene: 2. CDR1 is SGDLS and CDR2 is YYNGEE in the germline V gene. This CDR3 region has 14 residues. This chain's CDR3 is CASSDDRGNEKLFF. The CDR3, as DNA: TGTGCCAGCAGCGACGACAGGGGGAATGAAAAACTGTTTTTT.

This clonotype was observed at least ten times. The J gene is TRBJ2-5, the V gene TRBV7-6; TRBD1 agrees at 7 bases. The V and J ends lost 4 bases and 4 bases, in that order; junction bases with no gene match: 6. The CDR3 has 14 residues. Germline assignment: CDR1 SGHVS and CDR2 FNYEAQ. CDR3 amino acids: CASSSTGAGETQYF. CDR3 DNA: TGTGCCAGCAGCTCAACAGGGGCGGGAGAGACCCAGTACTTC.

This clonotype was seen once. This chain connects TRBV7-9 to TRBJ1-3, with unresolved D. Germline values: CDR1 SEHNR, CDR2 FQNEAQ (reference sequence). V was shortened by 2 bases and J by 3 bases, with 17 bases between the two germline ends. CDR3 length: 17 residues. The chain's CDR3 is CASSLPGLAGYGNTIYF. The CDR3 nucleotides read TGTGCCAGCAGCTTACCTGGACTCGCGGGATATGGAAACACCATATATTTT.

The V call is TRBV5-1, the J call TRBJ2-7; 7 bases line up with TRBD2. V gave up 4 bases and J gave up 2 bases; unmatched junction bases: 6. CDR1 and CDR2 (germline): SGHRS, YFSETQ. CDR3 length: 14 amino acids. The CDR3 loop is CASSRAGNPYEQYF. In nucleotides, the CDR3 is TGCGCCAGCAGCAGAGCGGGGAATCCCTACGAGCAGTACTTC.

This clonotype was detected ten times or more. The CDR3 DNA reads as TGCAGCGTTGTGAGGACAGGGGAATACGAGCAGTACTTC. This codes for CSVVRTGEYEQYF. This chain connects TRBV29-1 to TRBJ2-7; 9 nucleotides agree with TRBD1. Germline V gene data show CDR1 as SQVTM and CDR2 as ANQGSEA. The CDR3 length is 13 residues. Trimming at V came to 4 bases and at J to 4 bases, leaving 5 bases not matched to a gene.

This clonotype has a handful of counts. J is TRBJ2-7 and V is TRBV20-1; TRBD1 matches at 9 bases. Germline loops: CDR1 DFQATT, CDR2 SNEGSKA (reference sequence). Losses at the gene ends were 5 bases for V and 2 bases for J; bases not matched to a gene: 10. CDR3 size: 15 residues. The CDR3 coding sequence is TGCAGTGCTGAACGCCGGGACAGGGCCACCTACGAGCAGTACTTC. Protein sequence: CSAERRDRATYEQYF.

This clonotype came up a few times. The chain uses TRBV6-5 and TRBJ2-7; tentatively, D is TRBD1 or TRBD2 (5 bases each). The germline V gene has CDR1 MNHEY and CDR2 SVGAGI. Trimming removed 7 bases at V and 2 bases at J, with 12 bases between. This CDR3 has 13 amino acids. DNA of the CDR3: TGTGCCAGCAACGCCGAGGGGACCTACGAGCAGTACTTC. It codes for CASNAEGTYEQYF.

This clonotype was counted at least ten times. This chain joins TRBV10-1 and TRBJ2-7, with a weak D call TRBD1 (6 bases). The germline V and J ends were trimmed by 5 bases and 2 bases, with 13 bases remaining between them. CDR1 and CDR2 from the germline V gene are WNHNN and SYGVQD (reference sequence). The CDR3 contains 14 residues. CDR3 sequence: CASSTTDSPYEQYF. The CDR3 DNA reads TGCGCCAGCAGTACGACGGACAGTCCCTACGAGCAGTACTTC.

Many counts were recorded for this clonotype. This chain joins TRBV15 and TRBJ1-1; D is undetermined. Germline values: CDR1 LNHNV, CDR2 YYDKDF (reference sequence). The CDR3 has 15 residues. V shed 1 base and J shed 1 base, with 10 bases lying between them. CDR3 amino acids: CATSRASEANTEAFF. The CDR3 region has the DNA TGTGCCACCAGCAGAGCATCGGAGGCGAACACTGAAGCTTTCTTT.

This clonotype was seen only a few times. In DNA, the CDR3 is TGTGCCAGCACCCCCGGGAAGGGTGGGAACTATGGCTACACCTTC. This translates into CASTPGKGGNYGYTF. This rearrangement joins TRBV12-3 or TRBV12-4 to TRBJ1-2; D not resolved. The CDR3 contains 15 residues. V lost 7 bases to trimming and J lost 2 bases, with 17 bases between them.

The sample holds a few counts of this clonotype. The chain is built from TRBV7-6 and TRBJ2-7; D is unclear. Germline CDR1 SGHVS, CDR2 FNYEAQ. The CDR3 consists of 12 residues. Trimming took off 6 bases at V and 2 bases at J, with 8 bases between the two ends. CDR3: CASRGETYEQYF. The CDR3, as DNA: TGTGCCAGCAGGGGCGAGACCTACGAGCAGTACTTC.

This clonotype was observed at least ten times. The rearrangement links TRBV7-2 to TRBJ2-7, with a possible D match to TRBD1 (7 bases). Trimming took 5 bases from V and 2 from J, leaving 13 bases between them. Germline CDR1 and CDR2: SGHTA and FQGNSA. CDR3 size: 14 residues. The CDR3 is CASSRGTVAYEQYF. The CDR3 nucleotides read TGTGCCAGCAGCCGGGGGACAGTTGCCTACGAGCAGTACTTC.

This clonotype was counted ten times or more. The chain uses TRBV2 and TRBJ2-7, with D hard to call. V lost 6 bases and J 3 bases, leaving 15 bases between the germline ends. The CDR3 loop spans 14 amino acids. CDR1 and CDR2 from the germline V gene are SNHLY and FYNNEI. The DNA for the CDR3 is TGTGCCAGCAGCCACGATGGTGGTAGCTACGAGCAGTACTTC. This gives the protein CASSHDGGSYEQYF. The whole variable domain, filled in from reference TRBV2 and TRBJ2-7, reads EPEVTQTPSHQVTQMGQEVILRCVPISNHLYFYWYRQILGQKVEFLVSFYNNEISEKSEIFDDQFSVERPDGSNFTLKIRSTKLEDSAMYFCASSHDGGSYEQYFGPGTRLTVT.

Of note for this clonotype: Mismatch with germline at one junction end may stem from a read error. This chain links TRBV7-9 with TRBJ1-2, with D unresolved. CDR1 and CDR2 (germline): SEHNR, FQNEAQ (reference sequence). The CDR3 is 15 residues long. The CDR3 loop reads CASSPWVVRTAPRDF. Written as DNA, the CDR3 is TGTGCCAGCAGCCCTTGGGTTGTCCGGACGGCCCCTCGGGACTTC.

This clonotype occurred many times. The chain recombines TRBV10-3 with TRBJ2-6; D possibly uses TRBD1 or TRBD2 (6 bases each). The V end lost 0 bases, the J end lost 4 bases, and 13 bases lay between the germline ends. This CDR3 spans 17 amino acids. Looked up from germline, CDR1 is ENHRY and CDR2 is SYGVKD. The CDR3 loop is CAISESPGAPGANVLTF. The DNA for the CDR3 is TGTGCCATCAGTGAGTCGCCGGGGGCGCCCGGGGCCAACGTCCTGACTTTC.

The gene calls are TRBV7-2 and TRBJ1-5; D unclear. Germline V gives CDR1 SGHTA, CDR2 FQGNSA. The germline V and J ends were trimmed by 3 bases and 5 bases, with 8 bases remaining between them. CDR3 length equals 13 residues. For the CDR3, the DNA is TGTGCCAGCAGCTTCAATCGGGATCAGCCCCAGCATTTT. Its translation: CASSFNRDQPQHF.